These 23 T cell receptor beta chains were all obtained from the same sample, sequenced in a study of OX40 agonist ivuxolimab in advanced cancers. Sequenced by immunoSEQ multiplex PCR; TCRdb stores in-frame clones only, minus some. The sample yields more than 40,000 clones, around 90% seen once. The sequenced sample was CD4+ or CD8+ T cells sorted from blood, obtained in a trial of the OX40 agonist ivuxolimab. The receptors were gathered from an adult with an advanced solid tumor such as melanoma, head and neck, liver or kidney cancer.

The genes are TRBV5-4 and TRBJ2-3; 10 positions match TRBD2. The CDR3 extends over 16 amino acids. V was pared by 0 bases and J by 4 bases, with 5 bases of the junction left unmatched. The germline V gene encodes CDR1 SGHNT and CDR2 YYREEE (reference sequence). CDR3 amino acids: CASSLVSSGGPDTQYF. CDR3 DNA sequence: TGTGCCAGCAGCTTGGTGTCTAGCGGGGGCCCAGATACGCAGTATTTT.

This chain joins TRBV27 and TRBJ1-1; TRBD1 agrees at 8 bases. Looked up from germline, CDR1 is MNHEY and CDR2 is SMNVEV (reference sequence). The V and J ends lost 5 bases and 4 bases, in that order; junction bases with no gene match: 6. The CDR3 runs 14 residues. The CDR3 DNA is TGTGCCAGCAGTAAAATGACAGGGGTCACTGAAGCTTTCTTT. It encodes CASSKMTGVTEAFF.

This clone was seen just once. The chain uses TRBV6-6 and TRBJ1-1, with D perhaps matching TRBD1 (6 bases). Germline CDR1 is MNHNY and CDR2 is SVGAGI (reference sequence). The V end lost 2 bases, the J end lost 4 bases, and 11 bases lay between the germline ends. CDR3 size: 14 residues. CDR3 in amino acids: CASSYGGLGTEAFF. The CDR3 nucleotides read TGTGCCAGCAGTTACGGGGGGCTGGGCACTGAAGCTTTCTTT.

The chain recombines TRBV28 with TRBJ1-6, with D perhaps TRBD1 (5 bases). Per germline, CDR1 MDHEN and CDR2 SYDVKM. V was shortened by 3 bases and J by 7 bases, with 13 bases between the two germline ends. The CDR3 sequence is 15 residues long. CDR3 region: CASSFTGTGNSPLHF. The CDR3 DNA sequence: TGTGCCAGCAGTTTTACTGGGACGGGCAATTCACCCCTCCACTTT.

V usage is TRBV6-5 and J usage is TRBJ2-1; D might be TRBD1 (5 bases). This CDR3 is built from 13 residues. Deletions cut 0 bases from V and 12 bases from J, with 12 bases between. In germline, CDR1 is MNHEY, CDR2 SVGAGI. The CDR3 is CASSYSLQASQFF. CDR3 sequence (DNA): TGTGCCAGCAGTTACTCGCTACAGGCCTCGCAGTTCTTC.

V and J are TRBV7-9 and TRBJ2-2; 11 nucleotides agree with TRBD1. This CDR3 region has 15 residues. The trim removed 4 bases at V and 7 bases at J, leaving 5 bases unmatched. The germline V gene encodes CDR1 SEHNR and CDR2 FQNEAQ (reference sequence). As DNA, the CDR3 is TGTGCCAGCAGCTGGACAGGGGGCTCGGACGGGGAGCTGTTTTTT. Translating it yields CASSWTGGSDGELFF.

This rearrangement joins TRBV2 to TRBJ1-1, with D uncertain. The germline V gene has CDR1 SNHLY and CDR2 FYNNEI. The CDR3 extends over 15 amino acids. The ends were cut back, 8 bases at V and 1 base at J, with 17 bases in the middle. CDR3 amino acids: CASSRSGQRNTEAFF. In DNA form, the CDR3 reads TGTGCCAGCTCCAGGAGTGGCCAGAGGAACACTGAAGCTTTCTTT.

In DNA, the CDR3 is TGTGCCAGCAGCACCACAGGTCAAGTTTCCTACAATGAGCAGTTCTTC. The encoded protein is CASSTTGQVSYNEQFF. This rearrangement joins TRBV7-9 to TRBJ2-1; the D gene is possibly TRBD1 (5 bases). CDR3 length: 16 amino acids. Between the trimmed V and J ends, which lost 5 bases and 1 base, there was a span of 15 bases. Germline CDR1 reads SEHNR; CDR2 reads FQNEAQ (reference sequence).

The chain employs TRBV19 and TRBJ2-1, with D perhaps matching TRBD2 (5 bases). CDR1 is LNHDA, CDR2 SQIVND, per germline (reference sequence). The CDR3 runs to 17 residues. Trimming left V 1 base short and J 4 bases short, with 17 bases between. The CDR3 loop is CASSIVGPLLAYNEQFF. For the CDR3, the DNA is TGTGCCAGTAGTATAGTCGGGCCCCTCCTAGCTTACAATGAGCAGTTCTTC.

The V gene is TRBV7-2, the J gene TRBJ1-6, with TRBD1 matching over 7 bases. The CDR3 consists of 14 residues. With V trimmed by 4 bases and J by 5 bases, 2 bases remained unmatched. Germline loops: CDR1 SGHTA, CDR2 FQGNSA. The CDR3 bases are TGTGCCAGCAGCTCGACAGGGAATAATTCACCCCTCCACTTT. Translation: CASSSTGNNSPLHF. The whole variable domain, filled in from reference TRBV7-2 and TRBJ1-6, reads GAGVSQSPSNKVTEKGKDVELRCDPISGHTALYWYRQSLGQGLEFLIYFQGNSAPDKSGLPSDRFSAERTGGSVSTLTIQRTQQEDSAVYLCASSSTGNNSPLHFGNGTRLTVT.

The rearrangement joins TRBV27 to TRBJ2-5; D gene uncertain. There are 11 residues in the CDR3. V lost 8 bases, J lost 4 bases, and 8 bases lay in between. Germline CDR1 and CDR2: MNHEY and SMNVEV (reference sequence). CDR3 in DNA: TGTGCCAGCGAGTGGGGAGAGACCCAGTACTTC. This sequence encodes CASEWGETQYF.

CDR3 in DNA: TGTGCCAGCAGCCCGGGACAGGGGCGGTACAATGAGCAGTTCTTC. Translating gives CASSPGQGRYNEQFF. This rearrangement joins TRBV11-2 to TRBJ2-1, with 10 bases that match TRBD1. The CDR3 runs to 15 residues. V trimming: 5 bases; J trimming: 4 bases; junction bases outside the gene matches: 5. Germline CDR1 is SGHAT and CDR2 is FQNNGV.

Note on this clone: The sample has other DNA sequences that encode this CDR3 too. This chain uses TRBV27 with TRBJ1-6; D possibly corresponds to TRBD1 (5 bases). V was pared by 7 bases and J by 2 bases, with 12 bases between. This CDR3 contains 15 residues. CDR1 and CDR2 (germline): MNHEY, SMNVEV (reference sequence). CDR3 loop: CASTEQGPYNSPLHF. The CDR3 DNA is TGTGCCAGCACCGAGCAGGGCCCCTATAATTCACCCCTCCACTTT.

The CDR3 region has the DNA TGCAGCGCTCGGGCCAGGGATGATTACGAGCAGTACTTC. Translated: CSARARDDYEQYF. The chain links TRBV29-1 to TRBJ2-7, with D possibly being TRBD1 (5 bases). Germline V CDR1 and CDR2: SQVTM, ANQGSEA. The CDR3 consists of 13 residues. The V end was cut by 7 bases, the J end by 4 bases, with 17 bases between.

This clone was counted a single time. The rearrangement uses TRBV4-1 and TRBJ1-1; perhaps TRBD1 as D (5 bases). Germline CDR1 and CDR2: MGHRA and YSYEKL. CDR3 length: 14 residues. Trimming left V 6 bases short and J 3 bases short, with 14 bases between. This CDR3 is CASSPLGGDTEAFF. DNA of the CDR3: TGCGCCAGCAGTCCTTTGGGGGGGGACACTGAAGCTTTCTTT.

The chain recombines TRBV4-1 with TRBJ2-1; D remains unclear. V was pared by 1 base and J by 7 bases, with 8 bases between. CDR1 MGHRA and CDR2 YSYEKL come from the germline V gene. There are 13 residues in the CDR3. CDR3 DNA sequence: TGCGCCAGCAGCCAAGTAGTAGGGAATGAGCAGTTCTTC. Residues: CASSQVVGNEQFF.

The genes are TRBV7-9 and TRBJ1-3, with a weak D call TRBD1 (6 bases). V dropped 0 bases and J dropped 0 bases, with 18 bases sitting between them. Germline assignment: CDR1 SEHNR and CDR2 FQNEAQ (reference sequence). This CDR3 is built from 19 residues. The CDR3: CASSLARNSGALSGNTIYF. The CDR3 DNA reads TGTGCCAGCAGCTTAGCGAGAAACTCAGGGGCCCTCTCTGGAAACACCATATATTTT. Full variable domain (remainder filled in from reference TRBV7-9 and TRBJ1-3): DTGVSQNPRHKITKRGQNVTFRCDPISEHNRLYWYRQTLGQGPEFLTYFQNEAQLEKSRLLSDRFSAERPKGSFSTLEIQRTEQGDSAMYLCASSLARNSGALSGNTIYFGEGSWLTVV.

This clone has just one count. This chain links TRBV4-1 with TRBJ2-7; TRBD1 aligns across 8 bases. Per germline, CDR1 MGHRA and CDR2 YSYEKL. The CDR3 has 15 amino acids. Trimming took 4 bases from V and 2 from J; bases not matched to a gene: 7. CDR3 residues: CASSLRQGFAYEQYF. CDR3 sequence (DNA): TGCGCCAGCAGCCTTCGACAGGGGTTTGCCTACGAGCAGTACTTC.

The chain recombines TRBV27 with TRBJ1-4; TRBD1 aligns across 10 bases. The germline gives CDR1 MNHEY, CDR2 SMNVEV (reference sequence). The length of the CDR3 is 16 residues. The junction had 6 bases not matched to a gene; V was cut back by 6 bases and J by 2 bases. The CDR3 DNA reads TGTGCCAGCAGCCCGACAGGGGGCGATACTAATGAAAAACTGTTTTTT. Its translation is CASSPTGGDTNEKLFF.

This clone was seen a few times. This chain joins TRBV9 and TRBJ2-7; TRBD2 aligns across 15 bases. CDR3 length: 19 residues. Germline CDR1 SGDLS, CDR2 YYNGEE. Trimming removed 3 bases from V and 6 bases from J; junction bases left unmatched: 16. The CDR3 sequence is CASSASGTSGRHRMREQYF. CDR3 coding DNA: TGTGCCAGCAGCGCGTCCGGGACTAGCGGGAGGCACCGCATGCGCGAGCAGTACTTC. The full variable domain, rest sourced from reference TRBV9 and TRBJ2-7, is DSGVTQTPKHLITATGQRVTLRCSPRSGDLSVYWYQQSLDQGLQFLIQYYNGEERAKGNILERFSAQQFPDLHSELNLSSLELGDSALYFCASSASGTSGRHRMREQYFGPGTRLTVT.

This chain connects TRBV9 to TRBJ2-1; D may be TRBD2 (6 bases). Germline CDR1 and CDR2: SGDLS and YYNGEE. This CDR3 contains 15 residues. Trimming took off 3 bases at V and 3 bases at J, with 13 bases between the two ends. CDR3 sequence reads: CASSGSGVSYNEQFF. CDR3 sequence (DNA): TGTGCCAGCAGCGGCTCGGGGGTTAGCTACAATGAGCAGTTCTTC.

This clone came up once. CDR3 sequence reads: CASSLETGKNTEAFF. CDR3 coding DNA: TGTGCCAGCAGCTTGGAGACAGGGAAGAACACTGAAGCTTTCTTT. The V and J genes are TRBV5-5 and TRBJ1-1; 7 nucleotides line up with TRBD1. Germline-derived CDR1 and CDR2 are SGHKS and YYEKEE (reference sequence). There are 15 residues in the CDR3. V dropped 0 bases and J dropped 1; count of bases not matched to a gene: 3.

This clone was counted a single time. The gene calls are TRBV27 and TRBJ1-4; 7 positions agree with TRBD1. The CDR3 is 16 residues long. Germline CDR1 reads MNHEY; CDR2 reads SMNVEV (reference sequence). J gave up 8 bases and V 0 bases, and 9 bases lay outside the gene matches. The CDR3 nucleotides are TGTGCCAGCAGTTTATCCGGAACAGGGGAAGACGAAAAACTGTTTTTT. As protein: CASSLSGTGEDEKLFF.